This paragraph covers one T cell receptor beta chain sequence. The antigen remains unidentified. The V gene end was trimmed by 5 bases and the J gene end by 5 bases; junction bases not matched to a gene: 6. Germline values: CDR1 SGHAT, CDR2 FQNNGV. This CDR3 contains 15 residues. The data originate from a study of cytomegalovirus exposure and HLA in healthy donors. General observations from the study: Differences between HLA loci emerged in a later analysis of TCR association rates, with DRB1 most and HLA-C fewest.

The PCR had 60 Vbeta and 13 Jbeta primers. Using immunoSEQ multiplex PCR, the repertoire was profiled, and TCRdb retains in-frame clones only, with some absent. The table records approximately 100,000 clones, around 81% of them present only once. There were likely unrecorded immune exposures, though donors were nominally healthy when sampled. The TCR originated in a woman aged 30 to 39 in good health and CMV-seronegative. Sequencing input: PBMCs. The rearrangement links TRBV11-2 to TRBJ2-1, with TRBD2 identical over 10 bases. The CDR3 sequence: CASSRRGTSDNEQFF. The CDR3 coding sequence is TGTGCCAGCAGCAGGAGGGGGACTAGCGACAATGAGCAGTTCTTC.